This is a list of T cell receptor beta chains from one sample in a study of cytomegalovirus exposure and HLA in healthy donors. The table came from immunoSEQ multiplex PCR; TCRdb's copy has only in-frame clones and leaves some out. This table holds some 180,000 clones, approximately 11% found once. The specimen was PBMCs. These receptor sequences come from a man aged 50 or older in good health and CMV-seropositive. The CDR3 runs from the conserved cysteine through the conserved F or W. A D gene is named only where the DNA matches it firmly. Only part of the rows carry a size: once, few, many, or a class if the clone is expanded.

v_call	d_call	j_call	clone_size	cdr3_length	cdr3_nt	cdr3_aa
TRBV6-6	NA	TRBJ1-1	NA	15	TGTGCCAGCAGCTTGACTTTAGAAATGAACACTGAAGCTTTCTTT	CASSLTLEMNTEAFF
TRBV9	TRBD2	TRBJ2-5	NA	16	TGTGCCAGCAGCGTGGACCCGGGACTAGAAACTCAGACCCAGTACTTC	CASSVDPGLETQTQYF
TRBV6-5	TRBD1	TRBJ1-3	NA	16	TGTGCCAGCAGTTCGACCGGGACAGGGACTGGAAACACCATATATTTT	CASSSTGTGTGNTIYF
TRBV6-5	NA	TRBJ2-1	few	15	TGTGCCAGCAGTTACATGGGGGCCGGCTACAATGAGCAGTTCTTC	CASSYMGAGYNEQFF
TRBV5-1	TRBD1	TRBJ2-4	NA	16	TGCGCCAGCAGCTTAGGACAGGGACTAGCCAAAAACATTCAGTACTTC	CASSLGQGLAKNIQYF
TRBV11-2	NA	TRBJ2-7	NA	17	TGTGCCAGCAGCTTAATCCCCGCGGGGGCAAGCTCCTACGAGCAGTACTTC	CASSLIPAGASSYEQYF
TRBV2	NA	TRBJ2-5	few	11	TGTGCCAGCCAGGGGAGCGGGACCCAGTACTTC	CASQGSGTQYF
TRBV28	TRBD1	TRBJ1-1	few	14	TGTGCCAGCAGCCTAGGGGGCTGGAACACTGAAGCTTTCTTT	CASSLGGWNTEAFF
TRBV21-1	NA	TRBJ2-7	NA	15	TGTGCCAGCAGCAAAGATACTAGCGGGAACTACGAGCAGTACTTC	CASSKDTSGNYEQYF
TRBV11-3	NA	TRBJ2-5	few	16	TGTGCCAGCAGCGATAGGGGGGGGCGGGGGCAAGAGACCCAGTACTTC	CASSDRGGRGQETQYF
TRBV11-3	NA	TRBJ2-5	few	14	TGTGCCAGCAGCTTAGAATTCAGGCAAGAGACCCAGTACTTC	CASSLEFRQETQYF
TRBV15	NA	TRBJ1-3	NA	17	TGTGCCACCAGCATTTCACGGGGATTTCGCTCTGGAAACACCATATATTTT	CATSISRGFRSGNTIYF
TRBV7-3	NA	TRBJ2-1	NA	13	TGTGCCAGCAGCTTATCCAGTAACAATGAGCAGTTCTTC	CASSLSSNNEQFF
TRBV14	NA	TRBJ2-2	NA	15	TGTGCCAGCAGCCCCTCAGGGGTGACATCCGGGGAGCTGTTTTTT	CASSPSGVTSGELFF
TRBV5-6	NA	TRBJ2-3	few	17	TGTGCCAGCAGCTTGGATCACCGGGGGACCACCACAGATACGCAGTATTTT	CASSLDHRGTTTDTQYF
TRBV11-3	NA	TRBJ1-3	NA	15	TGTGCCAGCAGCTCGGACAGTTTCTCTGGAAACACCATATATTTT	CASSSDSFSGNTIYF
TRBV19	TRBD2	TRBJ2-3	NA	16	TGTGCCAGTAGTATAGCGGCTAGCGGGGGGAAAGATACGCAGTATTTT	CASSIAASGGKDTQYF
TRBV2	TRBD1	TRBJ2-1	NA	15	TGTGCCAGCAGAGTGGGACAGGGGGCATGGAGTGAGCAGTTCTTC	CASRVGQGAWSEQFF
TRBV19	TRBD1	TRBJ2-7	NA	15	TGTGCCAGTAGTATATTATGGGACAGGGGGAACGAGCAGTACTTC	CASSILWDRGNEQYF
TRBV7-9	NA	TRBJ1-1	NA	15	TGTGCCAGCAGCGGTGGGACTTGGATGAACACTGAAGCTTTCTTT	CASSGGTWMNTEAFF
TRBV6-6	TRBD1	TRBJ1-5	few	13	TGTGCCAGCAGGGACAGGGACAATCAGCCCCAGCATTTT	CASRDRDNQPQHF
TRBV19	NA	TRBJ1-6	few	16	TGTGCCAGTAGGCCACGACGGGATTCCTATAATTCACCCCTCCACTTT	CASRPRRDSYNSPLHF
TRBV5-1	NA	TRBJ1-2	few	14	TGCGCCAGCAGCTTGGATAGGGGTGGCTATGGCTACACCTTC	CASSLDRGGYGYTF